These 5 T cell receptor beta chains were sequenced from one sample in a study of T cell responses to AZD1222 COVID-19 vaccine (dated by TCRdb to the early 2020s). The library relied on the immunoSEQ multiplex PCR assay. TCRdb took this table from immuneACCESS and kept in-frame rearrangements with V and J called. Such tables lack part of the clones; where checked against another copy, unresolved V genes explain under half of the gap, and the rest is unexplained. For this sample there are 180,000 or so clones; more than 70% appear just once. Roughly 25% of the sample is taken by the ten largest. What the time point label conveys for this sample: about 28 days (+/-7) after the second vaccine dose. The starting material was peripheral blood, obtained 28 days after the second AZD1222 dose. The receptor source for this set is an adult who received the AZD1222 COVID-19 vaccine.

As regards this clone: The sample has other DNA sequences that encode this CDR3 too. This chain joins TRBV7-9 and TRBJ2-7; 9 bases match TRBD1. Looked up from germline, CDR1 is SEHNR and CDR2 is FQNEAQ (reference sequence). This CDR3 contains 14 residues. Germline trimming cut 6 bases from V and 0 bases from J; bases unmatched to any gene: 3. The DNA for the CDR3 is TGTGCCAGCAGTGGACAGGGGAGCTCCTACGAGCAGTACTTC. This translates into CASSGQGSSYEQYF.

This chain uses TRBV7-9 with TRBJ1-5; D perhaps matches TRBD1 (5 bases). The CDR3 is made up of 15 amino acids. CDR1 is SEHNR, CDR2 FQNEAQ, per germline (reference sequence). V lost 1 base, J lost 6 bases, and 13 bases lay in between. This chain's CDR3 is CASSLGAGLPQPQHF. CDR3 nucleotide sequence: TGTGCCAGCAGCTTAGGAGCGGGGCTCCCTCAGCCCCAGCATTTT.

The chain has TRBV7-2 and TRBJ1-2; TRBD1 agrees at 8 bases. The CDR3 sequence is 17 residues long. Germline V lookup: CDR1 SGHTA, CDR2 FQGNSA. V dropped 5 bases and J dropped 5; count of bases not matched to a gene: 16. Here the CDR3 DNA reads TGTGCCAGCAGCCCATCGACAGGGGACTTAGCAGCGTATGGCTACACCTTC. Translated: CASSPSTGDLAAYGYTF. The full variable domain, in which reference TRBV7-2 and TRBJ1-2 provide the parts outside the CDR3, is GAGVSQSPSNKVTEKGKDVELRCDPISGHTALYWYRQSLGQGLEFLIYFQGNSAPDKSGLPSDRFSAERTGGSVSTLTIQRTQQEDSAVYLCASSPSTGDLAAYGYTFGSGTRLTVV.

The CDR3 loop reads CASSHRGETDTQYF. In DNA form, the CDR3 reads TGTGCCAGTAGTCACAGGGGCGAAACAGATACGCAGTATTTT. This sequence joins TRBV19 and TRBJ2-3; 7 nucleotides line up with TRBD1. The CDR3 has 14 residues. V lost 5 bases to trimming and J lost 3 bases; unmatched junction nucleotides: 5. Germline values: CDR1 LNHDA, CDR2 SQIVND (reference sequence).

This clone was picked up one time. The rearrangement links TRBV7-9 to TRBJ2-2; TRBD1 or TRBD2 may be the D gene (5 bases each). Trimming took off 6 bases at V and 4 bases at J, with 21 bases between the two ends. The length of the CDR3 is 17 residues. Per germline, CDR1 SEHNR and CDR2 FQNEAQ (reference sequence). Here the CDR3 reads CASRNSFRDGVTGELFF. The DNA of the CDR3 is TGTGCCAGCAGGAACTCCTTCCGGGACGGAGTCACCGGGGAGCTGTTTTTT.